This is a list of T cell receptor beta chains from one sample in a study of blood T cell repertoires in COVID-19. Produced via immunoSEQ multiplex PCR; TCRdb's table is partial and in-frame only. The data show roughly 120,000 clones, under 90% seen once. Sequenced material: peripheral blood. The receptors derive from a woman aged 60-70 years with acute or convalescent COVID-19. The conserved cysteine and the conserved F or W are not part of the CDR3 here.

v_call cdr3_aa
TRBV7-9 ASSPTSGGDLVETQY
TRBV7-2 ASSLFGSGNTIY
TRBV5-1 ASSPTANYGYT
TRBV7-9 ASSLEGGSPLH
TRBV3-1/TRBV3-2 ASSRIGRTEAF
TRBV7-9 ASSAGNMNTEAF
TRBV4-1 ASSQVILSGTRNTGELF
TRBV7-8 ASSLSGGSRQY
TRBV28 ASSFLDGNTIY
TRBV7-9 ASSRLSSGPLGEKLF
TRBV7-9 ASSHGTSMDTQY
TRBV3-1/TRBV3-2 ASSQDTVRNTEAF
TRBV7-3 ASSSQGTVNSPLH
TRBV11-2 ASSPTGVGETQY
TRBV30 AWTAGGFLDEQF
TRBV6-6 ASREGDEQF
TRBV5-1 ASSSRQGSDEAF
TRBV30 AWRAGYEKLF
TRBV30 AWSRGTGGYTEAF
TRBV6-2/TRBV6-3 ASSPRDRGQLGTEAF
TRBV7-8 ASSVLDSLTSNQPQH
TRBV3-1/TRBV3-2 ASSHGDRDRGYT
TRBV6-2/TRBV6-3 ASSYLQGGPKTQY
TRBV7-8 ASSKIDGQAYEQY
TRBV3-1/TRBV3-2 ASSPRVNTEAF
TRBV19 ATKERGDQF
TRBV12-5 ASAYQLNTEAF
TRBV9 ASSARTGPYGYT
TRBV7-3 ASSLRQGTQY
TRBV1 TSSSGGLADTQY
TRBV10-2 ASSHGYEQY
TRBV7-3 ASSLTPGQGAST
TRBV11-2 ASSLVFRETQY
TRBV5-4 ASSQYGKGQQY
TRBV5-6 ASSLGVVEAF
TRBV6-5 ASTTRDSNTIY
TRBV28 ASSFGQADQPQH
TRBV2 ASRTSGTGTDTQY
TRBV2 ASSEDRYSNQPQH
TRBV6-1 ASSESSANYGYT
TRBV11-3 ASSSSLYTGELF
TRBV5-1 ASSLGAGEQY
TRBV29-1 SISVRSGGSSYNEQF
TRBV5-4 ASSRTEGPYEQY
TRBV10-3 AIRGGQWNTEAF
TRBV25-1 ASSGYAGTNYGYT
TRBV29-1 SVAGTGSGTSETQY
TRBV12-3/TRBV12-4 ASSLVRESGYT
TRBV2 ASTPWSANYGYT
TRBV7-9 ASSSQGTSSYNEQF
TRBV2 ASSEGPGDGYT
TRBV9 ASSAIQPGTGNGYT
TRBV24-1 ATSDPKTSGSSTDTQY
TRBV24-1 ATSDFGTGGYNEQF
TRBV24-1 ATSDTGTGNTDTQY
TRBV6-5 ASSSQNQPQH
TRBV11-2 ASRSLAGNTGELF